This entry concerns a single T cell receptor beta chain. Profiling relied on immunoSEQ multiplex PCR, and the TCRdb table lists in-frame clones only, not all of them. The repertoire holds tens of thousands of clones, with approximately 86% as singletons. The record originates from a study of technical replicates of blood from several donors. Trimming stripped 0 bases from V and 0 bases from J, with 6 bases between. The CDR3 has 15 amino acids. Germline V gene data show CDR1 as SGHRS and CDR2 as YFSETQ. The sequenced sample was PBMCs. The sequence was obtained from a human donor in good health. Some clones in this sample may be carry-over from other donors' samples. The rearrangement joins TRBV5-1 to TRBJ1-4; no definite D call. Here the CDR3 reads CASSLGSATNEKLFF. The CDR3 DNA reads TGCGCCAGCAGCTTGGGGAGTGCAACTAATGAAAAACTGTTTTTT.